Shown below are 24 T cell receptor beta chains from a single sample sequenced in a study of CD8 T cells in ankylosing spondylitis. TCRdb ran MiXCR on the 5' RACE reads and lists one entry per CDR3 protein. The sample consists of 130,000 or so distinct CDR3 sequences, approximately 10% of them appearing once. Sequencing was performed on blood, either unsorted or a sorted T cell fraction (not recorded which). The receptors derive from a female donor with ankylosing spondylitis or in good health (not recorded which).

This clonotype was picked up many times. The V call is TRBV6-1, the J call TRBJ2-2, with 10 bases lining up with TRBD1. The CDR3 spans 17 residues. Germline V CDR1 and CDR2: MNHNS, SASEGT. The V gene end was trimmed by 8 bases and the J gene end by 0 bases; junction bases not matched to a gene: 9. In DNA, the CDR3 is TGTGCCAGCGGAGGACAGGGGGGGGCTTCGAACACCGGGGAGCTGTTTTTT. Translated, it gives CASGGQGGASNTGELFF.

This clonotype was detected many times. This chain connects TRBV5-6 to TRBJ2-1; 7 bases match TRBD2. Looked up from germline, CDR1 is SGHDT and CDR2 is YYEEEE. The CDR3 has 15 amino acids. Germline trimming cut 6 bases from V and 2 bases from J; bases unmatched to any gene: 8. The CDR3 is CASMPLGGAYNEQFF. DNA of the CDR3: TGTGCCAGCATGCCTTTGGGGGGGGCCTACAATGAGCAGTTCTTC.

This clonotype showed up many times. The chain links TRBV5-1 to TRBJ1-1; 7 nucleotides agree with TRBD1. Germline CDR1 and CDR2: SGHRS and YFSETQ. Trimming at V came to 3 bases and at J to 4 bases, leaving 12 bases not matched to a gene. This CDR3 is 16 amino acids long. CDR3 sequence (DNA): TGCGCCAGCAGCTCCTCTCCCACAGGGGTGAGCACTGAAGCTTTCTTT. Translated, it gives CASSSSPTGVSTEAFF.

The rearrangement uses TRBV28 and TRBJ2-2; 10 bases are shared with TRBD1. The germline V gene has CDR1 MDHEN and CDR2 SYDVKM. The CDR3 runs to 17 residues. V shed 2 bases and J 5 bases; nucleotides not matched to a gene: 8. The CDR3 DNA reads TGTGCCAGCAGTTTAAGCTGGACAGGGGGTCGAACCGGGGAGCTGTTTTTT. As protein: CASSLSWTGGRTGELFF.

V and J are TRBV4-2 and TRBJ1-2; D is ambiguous. CDR3 size: 14 residues. Trimming pared 1 base from V and 4 bases from J, leaving 10 bases between. From germline, CDR1 is LGHNA and CDR2 YNFKEQ. CDR3 sequence (DNA): TGTGCCAGCAGCCAAGGTGCGGGAGCCTATGGCTACACCTTC. Protein product: CASSQGAGAYGYTF.

This clonotype turned up a few times. The rearrangement joins TRBV7-2 to TRBJ2-5; unclear D gene. CDR1 and CDR2 from the germline V gene are SGHTA and FQGNSA. Trimming shortened V by 2 bases and J by 3 bases, and 7 bases separated the two germline ends. The CDR3 has 13 amino acids. CDR3 coding DNA: TGTGCCAGCAGCTTATCCCCCGAAGAGACCCAGTACTTC. Translated: CASSLSPEETQYF.

This clonotype was recorded many times. This chain joins TRBV7-2 and TRBJ2-1, with 9 bases lining up with TRBD2. V lost 3 bases and J lost 6; bases outside the gene matches: 3. The CDR3 sequence is 14 residues long. Germline V gene lookup returns CDR1 SGHTA and CDR2 FQGNSA. The CDR3 here is CASSFGGRANEQFF. The CDR3 nucleotides are TGTGCCAGCAGCTTTGGCGGGAGGGCCAATGAGCAGTTCTTC.

This clonotype was seen at least ten times. The V call is TRBV9, the J call TRBJ2-7; 8 bases agree with TRBD2. The V and J ends lost 3 bases and 1 base, in that order; junction bases with no gene match: 9. This CDR3 has 16 residues. Germline V lookup: CDR1 SGDLS, CDR2 YYNGEE. The CDR3 loop is CASSEGLGANSYEQYF. The CDR3 DNA follows: TGTGCCAGCAGCGAGGGACTAGGCGCCAATTCCTACGAGCAGTACTTC.

This clonotype was counted ten times or more. The chain joins TRBV5-1 to TRBJ2-7; no definite D call. V shed 2 bases and J shed 4 bases, with 4 bases lying between them. Germline values: CDR1 SGHRS, CDR2 YFSETQ. This CDR3 contains 11 residues. CDR3 sequence: CASSFEYEQYF. The CDR3 region has the DNA TGCGCCAGCAGCTTCGAGTACGAGCAGTACTTC.

This chain uses TRBV20-1 with TRBJ2-3, with D tentatively TRBD1 or TRBD2 (5 bases each). Trimming shortened V by 6 bases and J by 3 bases, and 10 bases separated the two germline ends. CDR1 and CDR2 (germline): DFQATT, SNEGSKA (reference sequence). CDR3 length: 12 residues. The CDR3 nucleotides are TGCAGTGCCAAAGAGGGGACAGATACGCAGTATTTT. Translating gives CSAKEGTDTQYF.

This clonotype was seen repeatedly, ten times or more. The CDR3 spells CASRERGLGQETQYF. In DNA, the CDR3 is TGTGCCAGCAGGGAACGGGGTCTAGGCCAAGAGACCCAGTACTTC. The J gene is TRBJ2-5, the V gene TRBV7-9, with D possibly matching TRBD2 (5 bases). The germline V gene encodes CDR1 SEHNR and CDR2 FQNEAQ (reference sequence). This CDR3 has 15 residues. V was trimmed by 6 bases and J by 1 base, leaving 15 bases between them.

This clonotype has ten or more counts. The V and J genes are TRBV7-9 and TRBJ1-1; possibly TRBD1 for D (5 bases). The germline V gene has CDR1 SEHNR and CDR2 FQNEAQ (reference sequence). The CDR3 sequence is 13 residues long. V lost 4 bases and J 1 base, leaving 7 bases between the germline ends. This CDR3 is CASSSTENTEAFF. CDR3 nucleotide sequence: TGTGCCAGCAGCTCGACAGAGAACACTGAAGCTTTCTTT.

This clonotype was observed many times. The chain uses TRBV12-3 or TRBV12-4 and TRBJ2-7; D is undetermined. V was clipped by 4 bases and J by 3 bases, with 10 bases between them. The CDR3 consists of 13 residues. In DNA form, the CDR3 reads TGTGCCAGCAGTTACTTCCAGAACTACGAGCAGTACTTC. Residues: CASSYFQNYEQYF.

This clonotype was detected only a few times. This chain uses TRBV29-1 with TRBJ2-1; D remains unclear. In germline, CDR1 is SQVTM, CDR2 ANQGSEA. CDR3 length equals 13 residues. Trimming removed 2 bases at V and 10 bases at J, with 15 bases between. The CDR3 nucleotides are TGCAGCGTTGAAAGTTCCCTAAGAAACGAGCAGTTCTTC. This codes for CSVESSLRNEQFF.

This clonotype was seen at least ten times. The rearrangement links TRBV12-3 or TRBV12-4 to TRBJ2-5; weak D call: TRBD2 (6 bases). The V end lost 6 bases, the J end lost 5 bases, and 16 bases lay between the germline ends. This CDR3 has 14 residues. This CDR3 is CASSPRGTGETQYF. The CDR3 DNA reads as TGTGCCAGCAGCCCCCGAGGGACTGGGGAGACCCAGTACTTC.

Only a few counts were recorded for this clonotype. The rearrangement links TRBV5-1 to TRBJ1-5; perhaps TRBD1 as D (5 bases). Germline lookup yields CDR1 SGHRS and CDR2 YFSETQ. The CDR3 totals 14 residues. V was trimmed by 4 bases and J by 5 bases, leaving 13 bases between them. CDR3 in amino acids: CASSRGGSDQPQHF. The CDR3 DNA sequence: TGCGCCAGCAGCCGGGGGGGTTCCGATCAGCCCCAGCATTTT.

Of note for this clonotype: A single base separates this from a much larger clone, so it may be a read error. The chain combines TRBV7-9 with TRBJ2-7; 7 positions agree with TRBD1. The CDR3 sequence is 17 residues long. Per germline, CDR1 SEHNR and CDR2 FQNEAQ (reference sequence). CDR3 DNA sequence: TGTGCCAGCAGCTTAAGGGGTCCAGGACAGGACCCCTACGAGCAGTGCTTC. It translates to CASSLRGPGQDPYEQCF.

In its sample, this clonotype was seen many times. This sequence joins TRBV3-1 and TRBJ2-7; D is perhaps TRBD2 (5 bases). Trimming shortened V by 0 bases and J by 2 bases, and 14 bases separated the two germline ends. This CDR3 contains 16 residues. Germline V gene sequence: CDR1 LGHDT, CDR2 YNNKEL (reference sequence). This CDR3 is CASSQEVLRGPYEQYF. In DNA, the CDR3 is TGTGCCAGCAGCCAAGAGGTTCTAAGAGGGCCCTACGAGCAGTACTTC.

This clonotype was seen ten or more times. This rearrangement joins TRBV23-1 to TRBJ1-5, with 8 positions matching TRBD1. Being an ORF, TRBV23-1 has a function that is uncertain. The CDR3 sequence is 16 residues long. J lost 3 bases, V lost 4 bases, and 8 bases had no gene match. Here the CDR3 DNA reads TGCGCCAGCAGTCTAAGACAGGGGTGGGACAATCAGCCCCAGCATTTT. Its translation is CASSLRQGWDNQPQHF.

This clonotype was seen many times. The chain uses TRBV23-1 and TRBJ1-6, with D possibly being TRBD1 (5 bases). TRBV23-1 is assigned to the ORF class and has an uncertain function. The CDR3 runs 16 residues. V lost 0 bases and J 10 bases, leaving 16 bases between the germline ends. The chain's CDR3 is CASSQSRSCRVSPLHF. The DNA of the CDR3 is TGCGCCAGCAGTCAATCGAGAAGTTGCAGGGTCTCACCCCTCCACTTT.

This clonotype showed up many times. The chain couples TRBV7-9 to TRBJ2-1, with 11 bases lining up with TRBD2. Germline loops: CDR1 SEHNR, CDR2 FQNEAQ (reference sequence). There are 15 residues in the CDR3. V dropped 10 bases and J dropped 2; count of bases not matched to a gene: 7. CDR3 residues: CAIGGTSGPYNEQFF. Here the CDR3 DNA reads TGTGCCATCGGGGGGACTAGCGGTCCCTACAATGAGCAGTTCTTC.

This clonotype was detected ten times or more. The CDR3 spells CATERGSSYNEQFF. CDR3 coding DNA: TGTGCCACCGAGCGGGGTAGCTCCTACAATGAGCAGTTCTTC. The rearrangement joins TRBV15 to TRBJ2-1, with TRBD2 matching 7 bases. V was pared by 8 bases and J by 0 bases, with 4 bases of the junction left unmatched. CDR1 is LNHNV, CDR2 YYDKDF, per germline (reference sequence). This CDR3 is built from 14 residues.

The rearrangement joins TRBV7-3 to TRBJ2-7; tentatively, D is TRBD1 (6 bases). Trimming shortened V by 2 bases and J by 2 bases, and 13 bases separated the two germline ends. This CDR3 is built from 15 residues. Germline CDR1 reads SGHTA; CDR2 reads FQGTGA. This chain's CDR3 is CASSLYGGPPYEQYF. The CDR3 region has the DNA TGTGCCAGCAGCTTATATGGGGGCCCGCCCTACGAGCAGTACTTC.

As regards this clonotype: At one end the junction does not follow the germline gene, possibly because of a read error. The chain uses TRBV20-1 and TRBJ2-5; tentatively, D is TRBD1 or TRBD2 (6 bases each). Germline V gene data show CDR1 as DFQATT and CDR2 as SNEGSKA (reference sequence). The CDR3 has 13 amino acids. CDR3 in amino acids: CSARPQGRETQYF. The CDR3 DNA reads as TGCAGTGCTAGACCACAGGGACGGGAGACCCAATACTTC.